Sequencing of this T cell receptor beta chain was carried out in a study of CD8+CD57+ T cells in acquired aplastic anemia. Study details: The sorted CD4+ and CD8+ cells yielded an average around 3.2 ug of DNA. Whole-study findings and limits: Approximately 29 was the count of CD8+ CDR3 sequences that patients shared with controls. No significant patient-versus-control difference appeared in CD8+ Simpson's diversity.

About this clonotype: Antigen specificity is unknown.

The use of genomic DNA as template underpinned the TCR beta VDJ and CDR3 profiling. TCRdb ran MiXCR on the reads and lists one entry per CDR3 protein. Found here are 130,000 or so distinct CDR3 sequences, under 65% of them singletons; the top ten hold around 27%. Selection for sequencing was limited to patients who had shown CD8+CD57+ cell expansion by flow cytometry. What was sequenced was sorted CD4+, CD8+, or CD8+CD57+ T cells (not recorded which) from PBMCs. The sequence was obtained from a human donor with aplastic anemia.

The CDR3 bases are TGTGCCAGCAGCTTGGCCTGGGACCGATTGAACACTGAAGCTTTCTTT. Translation: CASSLAWDRLNTEAFF. The chain carries TRBV5-4 and TRBJ1-1; tentatively, D is TRBD1 (5 bases). CDR1 and CDR2 (germline): SGHNT, YYREEE (reference sequence). V lost 0 bases and J lost 0, with 12 bases in between. This CDR3 contains 16 residues.